The 32 T cell receptor beta chains listed next were all sequenced from one sample in a study of CDR3 diversity in severe acne. TCRdb reprocessed the PCR reads with MiXCR, giving one entry per CDR3 protein. The sample yields some 85,000 distinct CDR3 sequences, around 50% seen once. Sequencing used blood. The receptors here all came from a male donor with severe acne vulgaris.

This clonotype was detected many times. The chain joins TRBV29-1 to TRBJ2-7, with TRBD2 matching over 7 bases. V was pared by 5 bases and J by 3 bases, with 10 bases of the junction left unmatched. Looked up from germline, CDR1 is SQVTM and CDR2 is ANQGSEA. This CDR3 comprises 14 residues. CDR3 nucleotide sequence: TGCAGCGTTCAAACCCCGCGGGAGAACTACGAGCAGTACTTC. It translates to CSVQTPRENYEQYF.

About this clonotype itself: This CDR3 fails to terminate in the conserved phenylalanine or tryptophan, so it likely reflects a read error. The chain is built from TRBV11-2 and TRBJ2-5; TRBD2 matches 7 bases. There are 18 residues in the CDR3. Germline V gene sequence: CDR1 SGHAT, CDR2 FQNNGV. Trimming took 5 bases from V and 2 from J; bases not matched to a gene: 17. DNA of the CDR3: TGTGCCAGCAGCCTTGTGGCTAGCGGACCCGCGCGGCAAGAGACCCAGTACCTC. Its protein product is CASSLVASGPARQETQYL.

V usage is TRBV9 and J usage is TRBJ2-7, with D tentatively TRBD1 or TRBD2 (5 bases each). With 4 bases removed from V and 3 bases from J, the gap between germline ends came to 14 bases. The CDR3 runs to 14 residues. Germline CDR1 and CDR2: SGDLS and YYNGEE. The CDR3 nucleotides read TGTGCCAGCAGCCCTTGGGACCGGGACTACGAGCAGTACTTC. Translating gives CASSPWDRDYEQYF.

As to this clonotype: It is likely a read error, because the conserved phenylalanine at the end of the CDR3 is missing. This sequence joins TRBV7-2 and TRBJ2-7; D is undetermined. Germline V gene data show CDR1 as SGHTA and CDR2 as FQGNSA. CDR3 length: 14 residues. Trimming pared 5 bases from V and 2 bases from J, leaving 13 bases between. The chain's CDR3 is CASSLVGPAYEQYL. CDR3 bases: TGTGCCAGCAGCCTAGTCGGTCCTGCCTACGAGCAGTACCTC.

This clonotype came up many times. CDR3 sequence (DNA): TGTGCCAGCAGAGCAGGAGACAGGGGACGTTATGGCTACACCTTC. Its protein is CASRAGDRGRYGYTF. V gene TRBV6-5 combines with J gene TRBJ1-2; 8 bases agree with TRBD1. Germline values: CDR1 MNHEY, CDR2 SVGAGI. The CDR3 has 15 residues. Unmatched junction bases numbered 11, after V lost 6 bases and J lost 5 bases.

This clonotype has just one count. The chain couples TRBV20-1 to TRBJ1-5; D ambiguous. Germline lookup yields CDR1 DFQATT and CDR2 SNEGSKA (reference sequence). The CDR3 runs 14 residues. V was pared by 4 bases and J by 4 bases, with 14 bases between. This CDR3 reads CSANTGRGNQPQHF. CDR3 in DNA: TGCAGTGCTAATACGGGGAGAGGGAATCAGCCCCAGCATTTT.

This chain joins TRBV20-1 and TRBJ2-5; 10 bases match TRBD2. Germline assignment: CDR1 DFQATT and CDR2 SNEGSKA (reference sequence). The CDR3 length is 15 residues. J was trimmed by 2 bases and V by 5 bases; bases with no gene match: 8. The DNA for the CDR3 is TGCAGTGCTTGGGATGGACTAGCGGATCAAGAGACCCAGTACTTC. This codes for CSAWDGLADQETQYF.

Ten or more counts support this clonotype. V gene TRBV6-2 or TRBV6-3 combines with J gene TRBJ1-2; D gene unclear. Germline-derived CDR1 and CDR2 are MNHEY and SVGEGT. The CDR3 spans 14 residues. Deletions cut 6 bases from V and 0 bases from J, with 11 bases between. Here the CDR3 DNA reads TGTGCCAGCAGGGGCGACGGAGCTAACTATGGCTACACCTTC. Translation: CASRGDGANYGYTF.

The chain links TRBV7-9 to TRBJ2-3, with D unclear. Germline V gene lookup returns CDR1 SEHNR and CDR2 FQNEAQ (reference sequence). The length of the CDR3 is 11 residues. Between the trimmed V and J ends, which lost 5 bases and 7 bases, there was a span of 7 bases. This chain's CDR3 is CASSDRNTQYF. CDR3 bases: TGTGCCAGCAGCGACCGGAATACGCAGTATTTT.

V gene TRBV7-7 combines with J gene TRBJ2-7, with 11 bases that match TRBD2. CDR1 and CDR2 (germline): SSHAT, FNYEAQ (reference sequence). V lost 5 bases to trimming and J lost 5 bases; unmatched junction nucleotides: 5. This CDR3 contains 14 residues. The CDR3 loop is CASSLTSGSDEQYF. Written as DNA, the CDR3 is TGTGCCAGCAGCCTTACTAGCGGGAGTGACGAGCAGTACTTC.

On this clonotype itself: A much larger clonotype is one base distant, so this may be a read error. The CDR3 sequence is CTSSPGPGEQGYTF. CDR3 DNA: TGTACCAGCAGCCCCGGGCCAGGGGAGCAAGGCTACACCTTC. The chain links TRBV7-3 to TRBJ1-2; D perhaps matches TRBD1 (6 bases). This CDR3 spans 14 amino acids. Germline-derived CDR1 and CDR2 are SGHTA and FQGTGA.

This clonotype showed up many times. V gene TRBV5-1 combines with J gene TRBJ2-1; D ambiguous. Germline CDR1 reads SGHRS; CDR2 reads YFSETQ. V gave up 0 bases and J gave up 11 bases, with 12 bases separating them. The CDR3 spans 13 residues. The CDR3 reads CASSLGLENKQFF. In nucleotides, the CDR3 is TGCGCCAGCAGCTTGGGACTTGAAAACAAGCAGTTCTTC. The entire variable domain, with the rest obtained from reference TRBV5-1 and TRBJ2-1, is as follows: KAGVTQTPRYLIKTRGQQVTLSCSPISGHRSVSWYQQTPGQGLQFLFEYFSETQRNKGNFPGRFSGRQFSNSRSEMNVSTLELGDSALYLCASSLGLENKQFFGPGTRLTVL.

A few counts support this clonotype. The chain carries TRBV11-2 and TRBJ2-1, with 7 bases matching TRBD2. Germline V gene sequence: CDR1 SGHAT, CDR2 FQNNGV. V trimming: 5 bases; J trimming: 8 bases; junction bases outside the gene matches: 24. The CDR3 contains 19 residues. Here the CDR3 DNA reads TGTGCCAGCAGCCCACCTCCCCAGAATTCAGTAGCGGGTGTGGATGAGCAGTTCTTC. It yields the protein CASSPPPQNSVAGVDEQFF.

The V and J genes are TRBV7-9 and TRBJ2-5; 7 nucleotides match TRBD2. Germline CDR1 and CDR2: SEHNR and FQNEAQ (reference sequence). CDR3 size: 16 residues. With 5 bases clipped from V and 5 bases from J, the junction kept 14 bases outside the gene matches. The CDR3 DNA reads as TGTGCCAGCAGCACTTACGGGAGGACGGGTGAGGAGACCCAGTACTTC. It codes for CASSTYGRTGEETQYF.

The chain links TRBV24-1 to TRBJ1-2; D ambiguous. V was cut by 4 bases and J by 2 bases, with 13 bases left in between. The CDR3 has 15 amino acids. Germline lookup yields CDR1 KGHDR and CDR2 SFDVKD. CDR3 sequence reads: CATSEGGRMNYGYTF. The CDR3 DNA is TGTGCCACCAGTGAAGGCGGCAGAATGAACTATGGCTACACCTTC.

The chain couples TRBV19 to TRBJ2-3; perhaps TRBD2 as D (6 bases). V lost 4 bases and J 2 bases, leaving 13 bases between the germline ends. The V gene's germline CDR1 is LNHDA and CDR2 SQIVND (reference sequence). The CDR3 loop spans 15 amino acids. The DNA of the CDR3 is TGTGCCAGTAGTACCCGACTAGAGAACACAGATACGCAGTATTTT. Its translation is CASSTRLENTDTQYF.

This clonotype came up many times. This chain links TRBV19 with TRBJ1-6, with TRBD1 identical over 10 bases. Trimming at V came to 4 bases and at J to 9 bases, leaving 12 bases not matched to a gene. The CDR3 totals 17 residues. CDR1 is LNHDA, CDR2 SQIVND, per germline (reference sequence). The CDR3 loop reads CASSKRRDRGTSSPLHF. The CDR3 DNA reads TGTGCCAGTAGTAAAAGACGGGACAGGGGAACAAGTTCACCCCTCCACTTT.

The rearrangement uses TRBV6-1 and TRBJ1-5; D perhaps matches TRBD1 (6 bases). Per germline, CDR1 MNHNS and CDR2 SASEGT. Trimming shortened V by 4 bases and J by 0 bases, and 10 bases separated the two germline ends. CDR3 length equals 15 residues. The CDR3 loop is CASSAGTPSNQPQHF. CDR3 DNA: TGTGCCAGCAGTGCCGGGACACCTAGCAATCAGCCCCAGCATTTT.

Many counts were recorded for this clonotype. The V call is TRBV7-2, the J call TRBJ2-1; TRBD1 is a possible D gene (6 bases). Trimming cost V 6 bases and J 2 bases, with 14 bases left between them. The CDR3 consists of 15 residues. Germline CDR1 is SGHTA and CDR2 is FQGNSA. CDR3 nucleotide sequence: TGTGCCAGCAGTCAACAGGGTTTCACCTACAATGAGCAGTTCTTC. Translating it yields CASSQQGFTYNEQFF.

There are many counts of this clonotype. The genes are TRBV24-1 and TRBJ2-1; possible D gene TRBD1, 6 bases. Germline V gene lookup returns CDR1 KGHDR and CDR2 SFDVKD. The CDR3 is 16 residues long. V shed 3 bases and J shed 5 bases, with 16 bases lying between them. CDR3 in DNA: TGTGCCACCAGTGATAAGGACAGTGGTAACGACAATGAGCAGTTCTTC. Amino acid sequence: CATSDKDSGNDNEQFF.

This sequence joins TRBV20-1 and TRBJ2-5; TRBD1 is a possible D gene (5 bases). CDR3 length: 12 residues. Germline V gene sequence: CDR1 DFQATT, CDR2 SNEGSKA (reference sequence). Trimming removed 5 bases at V and 2 bases at J, with 9 bases between. The CDR3 is CSAQTVQETQYF. The CDR3 nucleotides read TGCAGTGCTCAGACAGTTCAAGAGACCCAGTACTTC.

Worth noting for this clonotype: Possible read error: a much larger clone is one base away. CDR3 bases: TGTGCCAGTAGTATAGGCCTAGCGGGGCACAATGAGCAGTTCTTC. The encoded protein is CASSIGLAGHNEQFF. The chain carries TRBV19 and TRBJ2-1; 9 bases match TRBD2. The CDR3 totals 15 residues. Trimming removed 1 base from V and 5 bases from J; junction bases left unmatched: 3. Germline assignment: CDR1 LNHDA and CDR2 SQIVND (reference sequence). The full variable domain, its missing parts supplied by reference TRBV19 and TRBJ2-1, is DGGITQSPKYLFRKEGQNVTLSCEQNLNHDAMYWYRQDPGQGLRLIYYSQIVNDFQKGDIAEGYSVSREKKESFPLTVTSAQKNPTAFYLCASSIGLAGHNEQFFGPGTRLTVL.

This clonotype is labeled medium-sized. The chain carries TRBV20-1 and TRBJ2-7, with no clear D. V dropped 0 bases and J dropped 3 bases, with 12 bases sitting between them. The germline V gene encodes CDR1 DFQATT and CDR2 SNEGSKA (reference sequence). The CDR3 runs 14 residues. CDR3 sequence (DNA): TGCAGTGCTAGAGATAGGGCGGTTCACTACGAGCAGTACTTC. Amino acid sequence: CSARDRAVHYEQYF.

This clonotype was seen at least ten times. One junction end disagrees with the germline gene, perhaps due to a read error. The chain carries TRBV12-3 or TRBV12-4 and TRBJ2-7; no definite D call. The CDR3 spans 13 residues. CDR3 DNA sequence: TGTGCCAGCAGCCCGATGCCCTCCCACGAGCAGTACTTC. The encoded protein is CASSPMPSHEQYF.

There are many counts of this clonotype. This rearrangement joins TRBV19 to TRBJ2-1; D unresolved. CDR1 is LNHDA, CDR2 SQIVND, per germline (reference sequence). Deletions cut 4 bases from V and 0 bases from J, with 13 bases between. This CDR3 is 16 amino acids long. The CDR3 region is CASSTPLESSYNEQFF. The CDR3 coding sequence is TGTGCCAGTAGTACCCCCCTGGAGAGCTCCTACAATGAGCAGTTCTTC.

The gene calls are TRBV6-1 and TRBJ2-7; D not certain. V was shortened by 6 bases and J by 0 bases, with 9 bases between the two germline ends. The germline V gene has CDR1 MNHNS and CDR2 SASEGT. The CDR3 covers 13 residues. The CDR3 region is CASRSQSSYEQYF. CDR3 sequence (DNA): TGTGCCAGCAGAAGCCAAAGCTCCTACGAGCAGTACTTC.

This clonotype was recorded many times. The chain couples TRBV28 to TRBJ1-5; 9 bases fit TRBD1. The CDR3 contains 15 residues. Germline CDR1 reads MDHEN; CDR2 reads SYDVKM. The junction had 7 bases not matched to a gene; V was cut back by 4 bases and J by 6 bases. The DNA of the CDR3 is TGTGCCAGCAGTTACCCCGGGACAGGGCTTCAGCCCCAGCATTTT. It encodes CASSYPGTGLQPQHF.

The genes are TRBV30 and TRBJ1-4, with D possibly TRBD1 on 5 matching bases. The V end lost 3 bases, the J end lost 0 bases, and 8 bases lay between the germline ends. The CDR3 covers 14 residues. Germline CDR1 reads GTSNPN; CDR2 reads SVGIG (reference sequence). The CDR3: CAWSDSATNEKLFF. CDR3 DNA sequence: TGTGCCTGGAGCGACAGTGCAACTAATGAAAAACTGTTTTTT.

J is TRBJ2-5 and V is TRBV7-9; D is undetermined. The CDR3 runs to 14 residues. Germline CDR1 and CDR2: SEHNR and FQNEAQ (reference sequence). V lost 3 bases to trimming and J lost 5 bases, with 13 bases between them. The CDR3 DNA reads as TGTGCCAGCAGCTTCCCCACACCGGGCGAGACCCAGTACTTC. Its translation is CASSFPTPGETQYF.

This clonotype was counted at least ten times. The chain combines TRBV20-1 with TRBJ2-3, with a tentative D call TRBD2 (6 bases). V shed 3 bases and J shed 0 bases, with 16 bases lying between them. Germline assignment: CDR1 DFQATT and CDR2 SNEGSKA (reference sequence). This CDR3 comprises 16 residues. The CDR3 DNA reads TGCAGTGCTAGGAACCCCCCCGGGACTAGCACAGATACGCAGTATTTT. Its protein product is CSARNPPGTSTDTQYF.

J is TRBJ1-1 and V is TRBV3-1; perhaps TRBD1 as D (5 bases). With 7 bases removed from V and 5 bases from J, the gap between germline ends came to 11 bases. Germline V gene sequence: CDR1 LGHDT, CDR2 YNNKEL (reference sequence). This CDR3 has 12 residues. The CDR3 sequence: CASNGEGTEAFF. Here the CDR3 DNA reads TGTGCCAGCAATGGGGAGGGGACTGAAGCTTTCTTT.

Comments on this clonotype: A much larger clone lies one base from this, so it may be a read error. V gene TRBV7-9 combines with J gene TRBJ2-2; 11 nucleotides agree with TRBD2. CDR1 and CDR2 (germline): SEHNR, FQNEAQ (reference sequence). The V and J ends lost 7 bases and 7 bases, in that order; junction bases with no gene match: 8. This CDR3 comprises 15 residues. As DNA, the CDR3 is TGTGCCAGCATCACCGGCACTAGCGGGAGCGGGGAGCTGTTTTTT. As protein: CASITGTSGSGELFF.